Following are 20 T cell receptor beta chains from one sample sequenced in a study of blood T cell repertoires in COVID-19. Assay used: immunoSEQ multiplex PCR; TCRdb lists only in-frame clones, some missing. Of about 180,000 clones in the sample, 80% to 90% were seen once. The sample consisted of peripheral blood. These receptors were collected from a man aged 18 to 30 who had recovered from COVID-19.

This clone was seen a single time. The chain uses TRBV27 and TRBJ1-2; 9 nucleotides match TRBD1. V trimming: 5 bases; J trimming: 4 bases; junction bases outside the gene matches: 8. The CDR3 has 15 amino acids. Per the germline V gene, CDR1 is MNHEY and CDR2 is SMNVEV (reference sequence). Here the CDR3 reads CASSRGTGTSYGYTF. The CDR3 region has the DNA TGTGCCAGCAGTAGGGGGACAGGGACAAGCTATGGCTACACCTTC.

The chain carries TRBV29-1 and TRBJ2-3, with a tentative D call TRBD2 (6 bases). Germline CDR1 reads SQVTM; CDR2 reads ANQGSEA. The CDR3 totals 14 residues. With 8 bases removed from V and 8 bases from J, the gap between germline ends came to 23 bases. CDR3 in amino acids: CSSKVGGVFGTQYF. The CDR3 bases are TGCAGCTCAAAGGTGGGAGGAGTATTCGGTACGCAGTATTTT.

As regards this clone: The junction shows a germline mismatch at one end, possibly a read error. V usage is TRBV25-1 and J usage is TRBJ2-7, with D uncertain. Germline CDR1 MGHDK, CDR2 SYGVNS. CDR3 length equals 11 residues. Here the CDR3 DNA reads TGTGCCAGCAGTGAATATGAGATTCCACACTTC. Residues: CASSEYEIPHF.

The chain joins TRBV18 to TRBJ1-2; D perhaps matches TRBD1 (6 bases). The V end was cut by 6 bases, the J end by 1 base, with 18 bases between. Germline lookup yields CDR1 KGHSH and CDR2 LQKENI. The CDR3 runs to 16 residues. The CDR3 DNA reads as TGTGCCAGCTCTCAAAAGACGACAGGCCTTAACTATGGCTACACCTTC. Protein sequence: CASSQKTTGLNYGYTF.

In its sample, this clone was seen once. The chain recombines TRBV7-8 with TRBJ2-1; D is perhaps TRBD2 (6 bases). The ends were cut back, 3 bases at V and 5 bases at J, with 14 bases in the middle. The CDR3 runs 15 residues. CDR1 is SGHVS, CDR2 FQNEAQ, per germline. CDR3 DNA sequence: TGTGCCAGCAGCTTCCGGGACTTAGGTAACAATGAGCAGTTCTTC. Amino acid sequence: CASSFRDLGNNEQFF. Based on the CDR3 plus reference TRBV7-8 and TRBJ2-1, the full variable domain is GAGVSQSPRYKVAKRGQDVALRCDPISGHVSLFWYQQALGQGPEFLTYFQNEAQLDKSGLPSDRFFAERPEGSVSTLKIQRTQQEDSAVYLCASSFRDLGNNEQFFGPGTRLTVL.

DNA for the CDR3: TGTGCCAGCTCCAGGGGATACTCTGGGGCCAACGTCCTGACTTTC. Translated: CASSRGYSGANVLTF. V is TRBV6-5 and J is TRBJ2-6; D may be TRBD1 (6 bases). The germline gives CDR1 MNHEY, CDR2 SVGAGI. The CDR3 has 15 amino acids. Trimming cost V 8 bases and J 0 bases, with 11 bases left between them.

This chain connects TRBV4-3 to TRBJ2-7; perhaps TRBD1 as D (5 bases). Trimming took 0 bases from V and 4 from J, leaving 10 bases between them. This CDR3 is 14 amino acids long. In germline, CDR1 is LGHNA, CDR2 YSLEER. The CDR3 here is CASSQDRRGYEQYF. The CDR3 region has the DNA TGCGCCAGCAGCCAAGATCGTAGGGGATACGAGCAGTACTTC.

The genes are TRBV11-2 and TRBJ1-1; no reliable D call. Germline V gene lookup returns CDR1 SGHAT and CDR2 FQNNGV. CDR3 length: 14 residues. The V end lost 6 bases, the J end lost 5 bases, and 16 bases lay between the germline ends. CDR3 DNA sequence: TGTGCCAGCAGTGAAGATATCGGAGGAACTGAAGCTTTCTTT. The encoded protein is CASSEDIGGTEAFF.

The rearrangement links TRBV7-9 to TRBJ2-1; TRBD2 aligns across 11 bases. The CDR3 is 15 amino acids. V was pared by 5 bases and J by 8 bases, with 8 bases of the junction left unmatched. The germline CDR1 and CDR2 sequences are SEHNR and FQNEAQ (reference sequence). The CDR3 loop is CASSATSGSRDEQFF. CDR3 bases: TGTGCCAGCAGCGCCACTAGCGGGAGTAGAGATGAGCAGTTCTTC. The whole variable domain, filled in from reference TRBV7-9 and TRBJ2-1, reads DTGVSQNPRHKITKRGQNVTFRCDPISEHNRLYWYRQTLGQGPEFLTYFQNEAQLEKSRLLSDRFSAERPKGSFSTLEIQRTEQGDSAMYLCASSATSGSRDEQFFGPGTRLTVL.

The J gene is TRBJ1-2, the V gene TRBV28; no firm D call. Germline assignment: CDR1 MDHEN and CDR2 SYDVKM. The CDR3 consists of 14 residues. The V end was cut by 4 bases, the J end by 0 bases, with 9 bases between. Here the CDR3 DNA reads TGTGCCAGCAGTTCCCACAGTTCTAACTATGGCTACACCTTC. Residues: CASSSHSSNYGYTF.

This clone is a singleton in its sample. The rearrangement joins TRBV10-1 to TRBJ1-6; D perhaps matches TRBD1 (5 bases). Trimming cost V 8 bases and J 8 bases, with 13 bases left between them. Looked up from germline, CDR1 is WNHNN and CDR2 is SYGVQD (reference sequence). The CDR3 is made up of 13 amino acids. CDR3 sequence (DNA): TGCGCCAGCGCCCGGGGGGAAGATTCACCCCTCCACTTT. Translation: CASARGEDSPLHF.

This clone has a handful of counts. V gene TRBV10-3 combines with J gene TRBJ2-7; TRBD1 might be the D (7 bases). Germline-derived CDR1 and CDR2 are ENHRY and SYGVKD. This CDR3 spans 17 amino acids. V lost 4 bases to trimming and J lost 1 base, with 20 bases between them. As DNA, the CDR3 is TGTGCCATCAGTGGACCGAATTCCGCGGGACAGTCCTACGAGCAGTACTTC. As protein: CAISGPNSAGQSYEQYF.

V is TRBV28 and J is TRBJ1-2; 8 bases align to TRBD1. V was pared by 8 bases and J by 3 bases, with 14 bases of the junction left unmatched. Germline assignment: CDR1 MDHEN and CDR2 SYDVKM. This CDR3 spans 16 amino acids. Written as DNA, the CDR3 is TGTGCCAGCCACTCTCACGGACAGGGAGGTGACTATGGCTACACCTTC. The encoded protein is CASHSHGQGGDYGYTF.

The J gene is TRBJ2-1, the V gene TRBV7-2; 8 nucleotides match TRBD2. The CDR3 loop spans 16 amino acids. Losses at the gene ends were 2 bases for V and 8 bases for J; bases not matched to a gene: 11. CDR1 SGHTA and CDR2 FQGNSA come from the germline V gene. CDR3 region: CASSLRRGLVVDEQFF. The CDR3 coding sequence is TGTGCCAGCAGCTTAAGGAGGGGACTAGTAGTGGATGAGCAGTTCTTC.

The J gene is TRBJ2-7, the V gene TRBV7-9; no firm D call. CDR3 length: 14 residues. V lost 5 bases, J lost 3 bases, and 14 bases lay in between. Per germline, CDR1 SEHNR and CDR2 FQNEAQ (reference sequence). The CDR3 nucleotides are TGTGCCAGCAGCGGATGGGCCTCAGACTACGAGCAGTACTTC. It yields the protein CASSGWASDYEQYF.

The rearrangement links TRBV28 to TRBJ1-1; 8 nucleotides match TRBD1. Losses at the gene ends were 2 bases for V and 11 bases for J; bases not matched to a gene: 7. CDR3 length: 13 residues. Per germline, CDR1 MDHEN and CDR2 SYDVKM. The CDR3 loop reads CASSLEGSGGAFF. The CDR3 bases are TGTGCCAGCAGTTTAGAAGGGTCAGGGGGCGCTTTCTTT.

Only a few counts were recorded for this clone. The V call is TRBV12-5, the J call TRBJ2-5, with D possibly TRBD1 on 6 matching bases. Per germline, CDR1 LGHNT and CDR2 FRNRAP. The CDR3 contains 12 residues. Trimming cost V 4 bases and J 4 bases, with 7 bases left between them. The CDR3 DNA follows: TGTGCTAGTGGTTCGGACAGAGAGACCCAGTACTTC. Its protein is CASGSDRETQYF.

The chain is built from TRBV5-1 and TRBJ2-1; 7 bases match TRBD2. The CDR3 has 15 amino acids. Trimming removed 3 bases from V and 3 bases from J; junction bases left unmatched: 6. Germline-derived CDR1 and CDR2 are SGHRS and YFSETQ. CDR3 nucleotide sequence: TGCGCCAGCAGCTGGCGGGAGTACGGCTACAATGAGCAGTTCTTC. It specifies CASSWREYGYNEQFF.

J is TRBJ2-7 and V is TRBV9; 13 bases align to TRBD2. Germline V gene data show CDR1 as SGDLS and CDR2 as YYNGEE. V was pared by 3 bases and J by 2 bases, with 2 bases of the junction left unmatched. The CDR3 consists of 15 residues. The CDR3 DNA reads TGTGCCAGCAGCGCGGGGACTAGCGGGACCTACGAGCAGTACTTC. Amino acids: CASSAGTSGTYEQYF.

This chain links TRBV5-4 with TRBJ2-4, with 7 bases identical to TRBD2. The CDR3 is 13 amino acids. The V gene end was trimmed by 6 bases and the J gene end by 5 bases; junction bases not matched to a gene: 5. CDR1 and CDR2 (germline): SGHNT, YYREEE (reference sequence). CDR3 amino acids: CASTPGGENIQYF. For the CDR3, the DNA is TGTGCCAGCACCCCGGGGGGAGAAAACATTCAGTACTTC.